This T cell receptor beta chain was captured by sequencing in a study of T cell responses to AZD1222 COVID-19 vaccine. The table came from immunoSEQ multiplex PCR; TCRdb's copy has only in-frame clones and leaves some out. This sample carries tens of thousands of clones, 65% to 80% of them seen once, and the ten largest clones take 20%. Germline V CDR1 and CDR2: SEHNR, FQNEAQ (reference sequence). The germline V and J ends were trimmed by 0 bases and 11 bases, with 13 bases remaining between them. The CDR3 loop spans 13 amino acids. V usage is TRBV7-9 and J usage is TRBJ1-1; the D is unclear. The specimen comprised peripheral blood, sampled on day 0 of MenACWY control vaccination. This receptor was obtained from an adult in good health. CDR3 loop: CASSLAGKVEAFF. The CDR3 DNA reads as TGTGCCAGCAGCTTAGCGGGGAAGGTGGAGGCTTTCTTT.